The rows below give T cell receptor beta chains drawn from one sample of a study of blood T cell repertoires in COVID-19. Assay used: immunoSEQ multiplex PCR; TCRdb lists only in-frame clones, some missing. Here the sample spans a few hundred thousand clones, 65% to 90% being singletons. Sequences were obtained from PBMCs or T cells enriched from blood (not recorded which). Every receptor here comes from a woman aged 40 to 49 with acute COVID-19. The CDR3 runs from the conserved cysteine through the conserved F or W. Each record gives: D gene, V gene, J gene, clone size, CDR3 DNA, CDR3 protein. D genes are given only for firm matches. Clone size, where shown, is once, few, many, or a class for clones that have expanded.

>TRBD1|TRBV19|TRBJ1-6|once
TGTGCCAGTAGTCATTCGTGGGGACAGGGCCCTAATTCACCCCTCCACTTT
CASSHSWGQGPNSPLHF
>TRBD2|TRBV28|TRBJ2-1|.
TGTGCCAGCAGTTTAGCTAGCGGGAGAAAGGATGAGCAGTTCTTC
CASSLASGRKDEQFF
>.|TRBV6-5|TRBJ1-1|.
TGTGCCAGCAGTCTCGGGGGAGGGGAGAACACTGAAGCTTTCTTT
CASSLGGGENTEAFF
>TRBD1|TRBV19|TRBJ1-5|.
TGTGCCAGTGGACGGGGGACAGGGGGCGGTCGAGGCAATCAGCCCCAGCATTTT
CASGRGTGGGRGNQPQHF
>TRBD2|TRBV11-3|TRBJ2-7|once
TGTGCCAGCCGACCTAGCGGGAGAATCGGGGAGCAGTACTTC
CASRPSGRIGEQYF
>.|TRBV11-2|TRBJ2-2|.
TGTGCCAGCAGCTCACAGACAGCTTCCACCGGGGAGCTGTTTTTT
CASSSQTASTGELFF
>.|TRBV5-4|TRBJ1-2|.
TGTGCCAGCAGGCCAAGAGCGAACTATGGCTACACCTTC
CASRPRANYGYTF
>.|TRBV27|TRBJ1-6|once
TGTGCCAGCAGTCCGGGAGGCGGGAATTCACCCCTCCACTTT
CASSPGGGNSPLHF
>.|TRBV6-4|TRBJ1-6|.
TGTGCCAGCAGTTATGACAGGAACCTCAATTCACCCCTCCACTTT
CASSYDRNLNSPLHF
>.|TRBV28|TRBJ2-1|.
TGTGCCAGCAGCGACCCCCCTGGAGGGTATGAGCAGTTCTTC
CASSDPPGGYEQFF
>TRBD2|TRBV7-8|TRBJ2-3|once
TGTGCCAGCAGCTTACCCGGGGGGACGAGCGGGAGAATCCCAGATACGCAGTATTTT
CASSLPGGTSGRIPDTQYF
>.|TRBV14|TRBJ1-1|once
TGTGCCAGCAGCCATTTTGGTTACATGAACACTGAAGCTTTCTTT
CASSHFGYMNTEAFF
>.|TRBV27|TRBJ2-7|.
TGTGCCAGCGGAGCTTTGGGGCCCTACGAGCAGTACTTC
CASGALGPYEQYF
>TRBD1|TRBV27|TRBJ1-1|.
TGTGCCAGCAGTTCCCAGGGGGAAAACACTGAAGCTTTCTTT
CASSSQGENTEAFF
>.|TRBV28|TRBJ1-5|.
TGTGCCAGCAGCGACCCCCGGAGGGATCATCAGCCCCAGCATTTT
CASSDPRRDHQPQHF
>TRBD2|TRBV25-1|TRBJ2-7|.
TGTGCCAGCAGAGGAATCCGGACTAGCGGGAGGATTGACGAGCAGTACTTC
CASRGIRTSGRIDEQYF
>TRBD1|TRBV27|TRBJ2-7|.
TGTGCCAGCAGTTTATGGACAGGGGCTACCTACGAGCAGTACTTC
CASSLWTGATYEQYF
>.|TRBV13|TRBJ2-5|.
TGTGCCAGCAGCCCCAGTTGGACTCACCTTAGTGAGACCCAGTACTTC
CASSPSWTHLSETQYF
>.|TRBV6-5|TRBJ2-1|.
TGTGCCAGCAGGGGACAAAACTACAATGAGCAGTTCTTC
CASRGQNYNEQFF
>TRBD2|TRBV4-3|TRBJ2-2|.
TGCGCCAGCAGCCAAGATCGGACTAGCGGGAGATGGGGAACCGGGGAGCTGTTTTTT
CASSQDRTSGRWGTGELFF
>TRBD2|TRBV28|TRBJ2-3|.
TGTGCCAGCAGTATCCAAGTGGCGGGAGGAAACACAGATACGCAGTATTTT
CASSIQVAGGNTDTQYF
>.|TRBV11-3|TRBJ1-1|.
TGTGCCAGCAGCTCTGACAGACCCACTGAAGCTTTCTTT
CASSSDRPTEAFF
>TRBD1|TRBV18|TRBJ1-5|.
TGTGCCAGCTCACCCCGACAGGGGTTTAATCAGCCCCAGCATTTT
CASSPRQGFNQPQHF
>.|TRBV3-1/TRBV3-2|TRBJ2-7|.
TGTGCCAGCAGCCAAGTTCTCGTTGGGCATTACGAGCAGTACTTC
CASSQVLVGHYEQYF
>.|TRBV19|TRBJ1-6|once
TGTGCCAGTAGCCCAGGGGTCGGAGTAGTTTCACCCCTCCACTTT
CASSPGVGVVSPLHF
>.|TRBV28|TRBJ2-2|.
TGTGCCAGCAGGGACACAACGTATACCGGGGAGCTGTTTTTT
CASRDTTYTGELFF
>TRBD2|TRBV4-1|TRBJ2-7|.
TGCGCCAGCAGCCAAGATGAGCGGGAGAACTCCTACGAGCAGTACTTC
CASSQDERENSYEQYF
>.|TRBV29-1|TRBJ1-1|.
TGCAGCGTGGAGGGGTGGGAGAGGAACACTGAAGCTTTCTTT
CSVEGWERNTEAFF
>TRBD1|TRBV4-1|TRBJ1-4|.
TGCGCCAGCAGCCAAGGGACAGGGGTATCAACTAATGAAAAACTGTTTTTT
CASSQGTGVSTNEKLFF
>.|TRBV9|TRBJ2-7|.
TGTGCCAGCAGCGTAGGAACAGGGATAGCCTACGAGCAGTACTTC
CASSVGTGIAYEQYF
>.|TRBV24-1|TRBJ1-3|once
TGTGCCACCCACCATAAAGACAGGAGATGCTCTGGAAACACCATATATTTT
CATHHKDRRCSGNTIYF
>.|TRBV6-4|TRBJ2-6|.
TGTGCCAGCAGTCGGGTAACTGGGGCCAACGTCCTGACTTTC
CASSRVTGANVLTF
>TRBD2|TRBV6-5|TRBJ2-7|.
TGTGCCAGCAGCGCTAGCGGGACAAAATACGAGCAGTACTTC
CASSASGTKYEQYF
>TRBD1|TRBV6-2/TRBV6-3|TRBJ2-5|few
TGTGCCAGCAGTTACCCAGGGACAGGGAAGACCCAGTACTTC
CASSYPGTGKTQYF
>.|TRBV27|TRBJ1-1|.
TGTGCCAGCAGTTTAGGGGGGTTTATGACTGAAGCTTTCTTT
CASSLGGFMTEAFF
>.|TRBV27|TRBJ2-2|.
TGTGCCAGCAGCCTAAAGGGGTTGGCCACCGGGGAGCTGTTTTTT
CASSLKGLATGELFF
>TRBD1|TRBV20-1|TRBJ1-1|.
TGCAGTGCTAGTGCACAGGGGACAGTGAACACTGAAGCTTTCTTT
CSASAQGTVNTEAFF
>.|TRBV7-2|TRBJ1-1|.
TGTGCCAGCAGCGAAGGGGGAACGAACACTGAAGCTTTCTTT
CASSEGGTNTEAFF
>TRBD1|TRBV20-1|TRBJ1-5|few
TGCAGTGCTAGTTACAGGGGTCAGCCCCAGCATTTT
CSASYRGQPQHF
>.|TRBV2|TRBJ1-2|.
TGTGCCAGCAGTGAGCAAGCCGGGGGCTACACCTTC
CASSEQAGGYTF
>.|TRBV12-5|TRBJ2-5|.
TGTGCTAGTGGTTTGGGTAAAAAGGCGGGGGAGACCCAGTACTTC
CASGLGKKAGETQYF
>.|TRBV5-4|TRBJ1-5|.
TGTGCCAGCAGCCGGGACATGGATCAGCCCCAGCATTTT
CASSRDMDQPQHF
>.|TRBV4-2|TRBJ2-5|.
TGTGCCAGCAGCCAAGGGGCCCCCCAAGAGACCCAGTACTTC
CASSQGAPQETQYF
>.|TRBV7-6|TRBJ1-6|.
TGTGCCAGCAGCCAAAACGTGTCAGGAAATAATTCACCCCTCCACTTT
CASSQNVSGNNSPLHF
>TRBD2|TRBV24-1|TRBJ2-1|.
TGTGCCACCAGTGACCTAGCGGGCCACAATGAGCAGTTCTTC
CATSDLAGHNEQFF